One and the same sample provided the 24 T cell receptor beta chains below, sequenced in a study of shared clonotypes between healthy human individuals. Repertoires were generated with immunoSEQ multiplex PCR, while TCRdb's copy carries only in-frame clones and drops some. This sample has hundreds of thousands of clones, with more than 70% found just once. Sequencing was done on a sample of memory CD4+ T cells sorted from blood. The subset is: CD45RA-negative fraction. Receptors originate from a young woman in good health.

The V and J genes are TRBV6-6 and TRBJ2-1, with D maybe TRBD2 (6 bases). Looked up from germline, CDR1 is MNHNY and CDR2 is SVGAGI (reference sequence). This CDR3 comprises 15 residues. Deletions cut 5 bases from V and 5 bases from J, with 16 bases between. The CDR3 sequence: CASSPVTRGNNEQFF. CDR3 sequence (DNA): TGTGCCAGCAGTCCTGTGACTAGAGGAAACAATGAGCAGTTCTTC.

The J gene is TRBJ2-7, the V gene TRBV28; 12 nucleotides match TRBD1. V lost 5 bases, J lost 3 bases, and 5 bases stayed unmatched. The germline gives CDR1 MDHEN, CDR2 SYDVKM. CDR3 length: 15 residues. The CDR3 DNA sequence: TGTGCCAGCAGTACGGGACAGGGGGCTAGCTACGAGCAGTACTTC. As protein: CASSTGQGASYEQYF.

The chain carries TRBV5-4 and TRBJ2-1; D not certain. This CDR3 is 15 amino acids long. The V gene lost 2 bases and the J gene lost 5 bases, with 14 bases spanning the gap. Germline V gene data show CDR1 as SGHNT and CDR2 as YYREEE (reference sequence). The CDR3 DNA sequence: TGTGCCAGCAGCTTAGACTCCGGGCCGAACAATGAGCAGTTCTTC. It is translated as CASSLDSGPNNEQFF. Full variable domain (remainder filled in from reference TRBV5-4 and TRBJ2-1): ETGVTQSPTHLIKTRGQQVTLRCSSQSGHNTVSWYQQALGQGPQFIFQYYREEENGRGNFPPRFSGLQFPNYSSELNVNALELDDSALYLCASSLDSGPNNEQFFGPGTRLTVL.

The V and J genes are TRBV5-1 and TRBJ2-7, with 7 bases fitting TRBD1. In germline, CDR1 is SGHRS, CDR2 YFSETQ. This CDR3 is 14 amino acids long. Trimming took 4 bases from V and 0 from J; bases not matched to a gene: 4. The DNA of the CDR3 is TGCGCCAGCAGCCCCTGGGACAGCTCCTACGAGCAGTACTTC. Translating gives CASSPWDSSYEQYF.

This clone is a singleton in its sample. The rearrangement links TRBV29-1 to TRBJ1-1; tentative D call: TRBD1 (5 bases). Germline values: CDR1 SQVTM, CDR2 ANQGSEA. Trimming removed 7 bases at V and 5 bases at J, with 17 bases between. The CDR3 loop spans 13 amino acids. The CDR3 reads CSAVQLTGTEAFF. DNA of the CDR3: TGCAGCGCCGTACAACTAACAGGAACTGAAGCTTTCTTT.

The V call is TRBV5-4, the J call TRBJ2-1; TRBD2 matches 10 bases. This CDR3 spans 15 amino acids. Germline V gene sequence: CDR1 SGHNT, CDR2 YYREEE (reference sequence). V was clipped by 2 bases and J by 9 bases; unmatched bases: 8. CDR3 bases: TGTGCCAGCAGCTTCCCTAGCGGGAGCGCCAGTGAGCAGTTCTTC. As protein: CASSFPSGSASEQFF. Supplemented by reference TRBV5-4 and TRBJ2-1, the full variable domain reads ETGVTQSPTHLIKTRGQQVTLRCSSQSGHNTVSWYQQALGQGPQFIFQYYREEENGRGNFPPRFSGLQFPNYSSELNVNALELDDSALYLCASSFPSGSASEQFFGPGTRLTVL.

The chain couples TRBV6-5 to TRBJ1-3; no clear D gene. Germline-derived CDR1 and CDR2 are MNHEY and SVGAGI. V lost 7 bases, J lost 2 bases, and 6 bases lay in between. CDR3 length: 12 amino acids. DNA for the CDR3: TGTGCCAGCAAAGCTCCTGGAAACACCATATATTTT. This encodes CASKAPGNTIYF.

The J gene is TRBJ1-5, the V gene TRBV27; unclear D gene. Trimming removed 6 bases from V and 6 bases from J, with 12 bases in between. CDR1 and CDR2 (germline): MNHEY, SMNVEV (reference sequence). The CDR3 runs to 13 residues. The CDR3 is CASSGGFLQPQHF. CDR3 DNA sequence: TGTGCCAGCAGCGGAGGGTTTCTTCAGCCCCAGCATTTT.

The CDR3 is CASSESAGHNTEAFF. The DNA for the CDR3 is TGCGCCAGCAGTGAGTCAGCGGGACACAACACTGAAGCTTTCTTT. This chain connects TRBV10-1 to TRBJ1-1, with D possibly matching TRBD1 (6 bases). Germline V gene lookup returns CDR1 WNHNN and CDR2 SYGVQD (reference sequence). This CDR3 comprises 15 residues. V lost 0 bases and J lost 2, with 10 bases in between.

This chain links TRBV29-1 with TRBJ1-5, with D perhaps TRBD1 (6 bases). The germline V and J ends were trimmed by 6 bases and 4 bases, with 16 bases remaining between them. The germline V gene has CDR1 SQVTM and CDR2 ANQGSEA. The CDR3 spans 14 residues. CDR3 sequence: CSVSQGFGNQPQHF. CDR3 nucleotides: TGCAGCGTGTCACAGGGTTTTGGTAATCAGCCCCAGCATTTT.

This chain links TRBV2 with TRBJ1-1, with TRBD1 identical over 9 bases. CDR3 length: 13 amino acids. Germline CDR1 reads SNHLY; CDR2 reads FYNNEI. Trimming took 6 bases from V and 3 from J; bases not matched to a gene: 2. The CDR3, as DNA: TGTGCCAGCAGAGACAGGGGGGACACTGAAGCTTTCTTT. Protein sequence: CASRDRGDTEAFF.

V gene TRBV18 combines with J gene TRBJ2-6; possible D gene TRBD2, 6 bases. The V gene lost 7 bases and the J gene lost 2 bases, with 9 bases spanning the gap. This CDR3 has 14 amino acids. Germline V gene data show CDR1 as KGHSH and CDR2 as LQKENI. This CDR3 reads CASFGRTGANVLTF. The CDR3, as DNA: TGTGCCAGCTTTGGGAGGACTGGGGCCAACGTCCTGACTTTC.

About this clone itself: At one of its ends the junction is not consistent with the germline gene, which may arise from a read error. The rearrangement links TRBV19 to TRBJ2-7; D is possibly TRBD2 (5 bases). This CDR3 region has 11 residues. Germline-derived CDR1 and CDR2 are LNHDA and SQIVND (reference sequence). CDR3 sequence reads: CASSIAGKKGF. In DNA form, the CDR3 reads TGTGCCAGTAGTATAGCGGGGAAGAAGGGATTC.

This clone was observed a single time. The rearrangement links TRBV9 to TRBJ2-7; possibly TRBD1 or TRBD2 for D (5 bases each). Germline loops: CDR1 SGDLS, CDR2 YYNGEE. The CDR3 runs 16 residues. Between the trimmed V and J ends, which lost 4 bases and 0 bases, there was a span of 17 bases. The DNA of the CDR3 is TGTGCCAGCAGCCCGACGCTGGGGACCAGCTCCTACGAGCAGTACTTC. Translation: CASSPTLGTSSYEQYF.

In its sample, this clone was seen a few times. The rearrangement uses TRBV2 and TRBJ2-5; 11 positions match TRBD2. Looked up from germline, CDR1 is SNHLY and CDR2 is FYNNEI. Trimming took 5 bases from V and 3 from J; bases not matched to a gene: 2. The CDR3 is made up of 14 amino acids. The CDR3 nucleotides read TGTGCCAGCAGTCCGACTAGCGGGAAAGAGACCCAGTACTTC. It codes for CASSPTSGKETQYF. The whole variable domain, remainder taken from reference TRBV2 and TRBJ2-5, is EPEVTQTPSHQVTQMGQEVILRCVPISNHLYFYWYRQILGQKVEFLVSFYNNEISEKSEIFDDQFSVERPDGSNFTLKIRSTKLEDSAMYFCASSPTSGKETQYFGPGTRLLVL.

This clone was detected only a few times. The V call is TRBV6-6, the J call TRBJ1-3; a weak D match, TRBD1 (5 bases). Germline CDR1 reads MNHNY; CDR2 reads SVGAGI (reference sequence). Trimming stripped 2 bases from V and 2 bases from J, with 13 bases between. CDR3 length: 16 amino acids. As DNA, the CDR3 is TGTGCCAGCAGTTACACTGGGGCACGGGCTGGAAACACCATATATTTT. This codes for CASSYTGARAGNTIYF.

The chain employs TRBV11-2 and TRBJ2-7; tentatively, D is TRBD1 (6 bases). Trimming pared 4 bases from V and 2 bases from J, leaving 12 bases between. CDR1 and CDR2 from the germline V gene are SGHAT and FQNNGV. There are 14 residues in the CDR3. CDR3 amino acids: CASSWGQGPYEQYF. CDR3 DNA: TGTGCCAGCAGCTGGGGCCAGGGGCCCTACGAGCAGTACTTC.

This clone appeared a single time. CDR3 amino acids: CASSSPSGSSYEQYF. CDR3 bases: TGCGCCAGCAGCTCCCCTAGCGGGAGCTCCTACGAGCAGTACTTC. The V and J genes are TRBV5-1 and TRBJ2-7; TRBD2 matches at 10 bases. V lost 3 bases to trimming and J lost 0 bases; unmatched junction nucleotides: 3. This CDR3 spans 15 amino acids. Germline CDR1 is SGHRS and CDR2 is YFSETQ.

The V gene is TRBV5-1, the J gene TRBJ2-5, with 10 bases aligning to TRBD2. In germline, CDR1 is SGHRS, CDR2 YFSETQ. V shed 1 base and J 3 bases; nucleotides not matched to a gene: 3. This CDR3 has 15 residues. The CDR3 reads CASSLRLAGEETQYF. CDR3 in DNA: TGCGCCAGCAGCTTGCGGCTAGCGGGAGAAGAGACCCAGTACTTC.

The V gene is TRBV4-1, the J gene TRBJ2-1; D perhaps matches TRBD2 (5 bases). Trimming removed 5 bases from V and 9 bases from J, with 11 bases in between. The CDR3 runs 12 residues. The germline CDR1 and CDR2 sequences are MGHRA and YSYEKL. The CDR3 region is CASSSRAGEQFF. Written as DNA, the CDR3 is TGCGCCAGCAGCTCTAGGGCGGGTGAGCAGTTCTTC.

This rearrangement joins TRBV7-2 to TRBJ1-2, with D uncertain. CDR3 size: 13 residues. Trimming removed 1 base from V and 4 bases from J, with 7 bases in between. Germline values: CDR1 SGHTA, CDR2 FQGNSA. The chain's CDR3 is CASSLDSPYGYTF. CDR3 coding DNA: TGTGCCAGCAGCTTAGATTCCCCCTATGGCTACACCTTC.

V is TRBV28 and J is TRBJ1-5, with D unresolved. Germline CDR1 MDHEN, CDR2 SYDVKM. The CDR3 spans 11 residues. The V end lost 4 bases, the J end lost 9 bases, and 7 bases lay between the germline ends. The chain's CDR3 is CASSSLGPQHF. CDR3 bases: TGTGCCAGCAGTTCCCTCGGGCCCCAGCATTTT.

In this sample, this clone turned up a few times. This rearrangement joins TRBV30 to TRBJ2-3; 8 bases match TRBD1. V lost 5 bases, J lost 5 bases, and 6 bases stayed unmatched. Germline V gene lookup returns CDR1 GTSNPN and CDR2 SVGIG (reference sequence). The CDR3 has 13 amino acids. The CDR3 protein is CAWDRGSRDTQYF. The CDR3 coding sequence is TGTGCCTGGGACAGGGGATCGAGAGATACGCAGTATTTT.

In its sample, this clone was seen a few times. CDR3 sequence reads: CASSVGRRAGPSYEQYF. CDR3 bases: TGTGCCAGCAGCGTAGGCCGTCGGGCAGGGCCCTCCTACGAGCAGTACTTC. The chain recombines TRBV9 with TRBJ2-7, with D possibly TRBD1 on 5 matching bases. Per germline, CDR1 SGDLS and CDR2 YYNGEE. The V end lost 0 bases, the J end lost 0 bases, and 16 bases lay between the germline ends. The CDR3 has 17 residues.